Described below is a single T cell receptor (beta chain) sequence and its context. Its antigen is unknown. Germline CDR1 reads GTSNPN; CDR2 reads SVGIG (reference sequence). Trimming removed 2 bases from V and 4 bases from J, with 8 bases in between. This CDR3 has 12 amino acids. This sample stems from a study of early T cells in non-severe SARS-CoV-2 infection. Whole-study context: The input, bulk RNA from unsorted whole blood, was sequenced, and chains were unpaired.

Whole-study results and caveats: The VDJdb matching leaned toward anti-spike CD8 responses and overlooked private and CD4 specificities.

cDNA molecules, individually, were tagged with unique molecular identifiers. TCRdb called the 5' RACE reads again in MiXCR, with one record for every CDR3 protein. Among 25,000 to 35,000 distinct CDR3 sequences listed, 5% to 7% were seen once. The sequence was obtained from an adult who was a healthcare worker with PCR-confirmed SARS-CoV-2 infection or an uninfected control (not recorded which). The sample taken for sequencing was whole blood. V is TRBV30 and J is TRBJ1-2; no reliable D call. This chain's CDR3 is CAWSPDLYGYTF. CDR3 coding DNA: TGTGCCTGGAGTCCGGACCTCTATGGCTACACCTTC.